This TCR beta chain is drawn from a study of PD-L1 blockade in urothelial cancer. Trimming at V came to 3 bases and at J to 2 bases, leaving 8 bases not matched to a gene. In germline, CDR1 is SGHTA, CDR2 FQGNSA. This CDR3 is 17 amino acids long. The study collected 1 to 8 samples per patient, pretreatment and on-treatment. Method: immunoSEQ multiplex PCR; TCRdb's copy keeps in-frame clones and lacks some. The sample holds tens of thousands of clones, about 86% seen once. This clone was counted between two and nine times. As yet, its antigen is unknown. Broader study findings: It was durable-benefit patients whose tumor-associated blood clones expanded more at 3 weeks.

The chain couples TRBV7-2 to TRBJ2-4; TRBD1 matches at 9 bases. This clonotype originated in a man aged 50-59 years with urothelial cancer. The input for sequencing was PBMCs, taken around atezolizumab (anti-PD-L1) treatment. The CDR3 region is CASSLERQGVTKNIQYF. CDR3 nucleotide sequence: TGTGCCAGCAGCTTGGAGAGACAGGGGGTTACCAAAAACATTCAGTACTTC.